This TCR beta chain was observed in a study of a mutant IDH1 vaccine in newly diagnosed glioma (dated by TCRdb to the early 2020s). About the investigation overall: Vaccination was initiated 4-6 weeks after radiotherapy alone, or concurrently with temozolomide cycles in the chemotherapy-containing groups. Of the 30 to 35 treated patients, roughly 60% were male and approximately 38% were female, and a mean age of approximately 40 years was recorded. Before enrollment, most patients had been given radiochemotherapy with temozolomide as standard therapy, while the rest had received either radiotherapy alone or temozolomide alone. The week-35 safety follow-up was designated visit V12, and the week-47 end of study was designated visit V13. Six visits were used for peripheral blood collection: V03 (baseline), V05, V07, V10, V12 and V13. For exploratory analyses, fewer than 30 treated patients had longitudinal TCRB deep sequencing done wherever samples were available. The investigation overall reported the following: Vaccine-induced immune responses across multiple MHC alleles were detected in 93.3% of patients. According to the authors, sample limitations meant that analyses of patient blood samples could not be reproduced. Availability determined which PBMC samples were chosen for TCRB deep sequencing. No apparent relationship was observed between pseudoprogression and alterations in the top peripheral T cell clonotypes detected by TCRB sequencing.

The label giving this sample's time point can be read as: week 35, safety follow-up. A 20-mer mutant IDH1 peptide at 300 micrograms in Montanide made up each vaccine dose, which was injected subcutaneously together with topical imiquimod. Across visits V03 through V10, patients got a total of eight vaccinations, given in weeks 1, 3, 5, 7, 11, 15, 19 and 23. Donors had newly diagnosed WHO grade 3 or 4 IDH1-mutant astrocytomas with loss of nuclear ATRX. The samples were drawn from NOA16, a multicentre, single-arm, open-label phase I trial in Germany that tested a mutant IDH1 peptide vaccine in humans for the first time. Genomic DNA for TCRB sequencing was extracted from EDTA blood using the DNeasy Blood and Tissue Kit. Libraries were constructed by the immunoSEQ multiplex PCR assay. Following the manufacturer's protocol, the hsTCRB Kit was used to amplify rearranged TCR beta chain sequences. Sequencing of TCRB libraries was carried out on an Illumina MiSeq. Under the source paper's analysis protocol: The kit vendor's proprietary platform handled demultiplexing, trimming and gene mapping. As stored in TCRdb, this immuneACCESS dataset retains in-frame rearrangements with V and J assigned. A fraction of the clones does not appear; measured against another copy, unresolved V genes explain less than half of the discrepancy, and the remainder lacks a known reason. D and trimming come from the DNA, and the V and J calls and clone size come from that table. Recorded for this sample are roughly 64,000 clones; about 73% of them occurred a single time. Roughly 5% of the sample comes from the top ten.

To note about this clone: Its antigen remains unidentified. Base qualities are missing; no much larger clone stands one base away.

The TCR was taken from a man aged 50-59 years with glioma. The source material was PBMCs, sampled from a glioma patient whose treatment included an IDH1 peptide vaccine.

The CDR3 region reads CASSPDLSNGYTF. The DNA reads as follows: TGTGCCAGCAGCCCTGATTTAAGTAATGGCTACACCTTC. Recombination joined TRBV5-4 with TRBJ1-2, with the D gene call left open. The germline V gene encodes CDR1 SGHNT and CDR2 YYREEE (reference sequence). The CDR3 has 13 amino acids, counting the end cysteine and phenylalanine. The sequence is cut down to CDR3 DNA, 39 bases in frame from base 1. Deletion took 4 bases off V and 6 bases off J, with a span of 13 bases between the germline ends.